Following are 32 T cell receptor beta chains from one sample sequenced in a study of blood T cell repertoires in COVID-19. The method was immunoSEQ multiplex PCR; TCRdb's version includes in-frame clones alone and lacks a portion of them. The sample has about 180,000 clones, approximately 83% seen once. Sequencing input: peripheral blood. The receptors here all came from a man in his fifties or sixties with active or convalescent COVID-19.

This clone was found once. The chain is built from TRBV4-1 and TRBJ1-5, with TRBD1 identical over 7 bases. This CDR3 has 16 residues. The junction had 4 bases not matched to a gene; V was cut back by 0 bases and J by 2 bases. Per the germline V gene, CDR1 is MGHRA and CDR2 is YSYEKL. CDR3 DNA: TGCGCCAGCAGCCAAGACGGCGGACAGGGCAATCAGCCCCAGCATTTT. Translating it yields CASSQDGGQGNQPQHF.

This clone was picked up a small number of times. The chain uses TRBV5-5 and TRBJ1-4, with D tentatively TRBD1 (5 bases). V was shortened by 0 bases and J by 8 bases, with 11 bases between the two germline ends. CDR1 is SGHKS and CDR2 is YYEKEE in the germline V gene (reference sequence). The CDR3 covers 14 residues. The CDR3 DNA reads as TGTGCCAGCAGCTTGGTTGTAGGGGAAGAAAAACTGTTTTTT. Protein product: CASSLVVGEEKLFF.

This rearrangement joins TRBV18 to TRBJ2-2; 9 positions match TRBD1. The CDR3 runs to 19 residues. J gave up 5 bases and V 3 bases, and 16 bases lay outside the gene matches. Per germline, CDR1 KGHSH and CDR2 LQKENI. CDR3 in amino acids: CASSPGTGTLGGLTGELFF. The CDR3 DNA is TGTGCCAGCTCACCCGGGACAGGGACTCTTGGCGGTCTAACCGGGGAGCTGTTTTTT.

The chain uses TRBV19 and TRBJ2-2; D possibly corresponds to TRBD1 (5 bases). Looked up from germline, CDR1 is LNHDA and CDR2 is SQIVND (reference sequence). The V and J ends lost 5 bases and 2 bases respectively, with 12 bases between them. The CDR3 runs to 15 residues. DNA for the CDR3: TGTGCCAGTAGTTACAGTGGGGCCAACACCGGGGAGCTGTTTTTT. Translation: CASSYSGANTGELFF.

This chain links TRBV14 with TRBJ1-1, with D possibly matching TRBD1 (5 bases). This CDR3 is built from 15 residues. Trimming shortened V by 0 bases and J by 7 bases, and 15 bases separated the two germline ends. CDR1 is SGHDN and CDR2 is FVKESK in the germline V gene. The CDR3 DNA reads TGTGCCAGCAGCCAAGATGTTGACGGGACTGTTGAAGCTTTCTTT. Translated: CASSQDVDGTVEAFF.

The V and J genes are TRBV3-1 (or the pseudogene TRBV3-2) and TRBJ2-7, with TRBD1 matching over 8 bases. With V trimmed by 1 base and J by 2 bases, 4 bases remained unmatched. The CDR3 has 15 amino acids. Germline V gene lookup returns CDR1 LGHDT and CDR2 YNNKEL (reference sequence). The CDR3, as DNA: TGTGCCAGCAGCCAAGTGGGGACAGGAACCTACGAGCAGTACTTC. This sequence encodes CASSQVGTGTYEQYF.

CDR3 in amino acids: CASSYSGLGSYEQYF. The CDR3, as DNA: TGTGCCAGCAGTTACTCGGGACTAGGCTCCTACGAGCAGTACTTC. This chain links TRBV6-5 with TRBJ2-7, with 8 bases fitting TRBD2. J was trimmed by 0 bases and V by 0 bases; bases with no gene match: 1. Germline CDR1 is MNHEY and CDR2 is SVGAGI. The length of the CDR3 is 15 residues.

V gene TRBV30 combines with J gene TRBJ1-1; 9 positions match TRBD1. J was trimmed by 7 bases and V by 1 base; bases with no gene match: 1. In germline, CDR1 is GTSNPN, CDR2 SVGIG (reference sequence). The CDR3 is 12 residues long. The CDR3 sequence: CAWSAGQGEAFF. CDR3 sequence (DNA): TGTGCCTGGAGTGCGGGACAGGGTGAAGCTTTCTTT.

CDR3 DNA sequence: TGTGCCATCAGTGGTTTACACCGCTCCGGGACAGGGGGCTCTGGGGCCAACGTCCTGACTTTC. It translates to CAISGLHRSGTGGSGANVLTF. The rearrangement uses TRBV10-3 and TRBJ2-6; 11 bases fit TRBD1. Germline assignment: CDR1 ENHRY and CDR2 SYGVKD. The CDR3 runs 21 residues. The ends lost 4 bases at V and 0 bases at J; junction bases unmatched: 14.

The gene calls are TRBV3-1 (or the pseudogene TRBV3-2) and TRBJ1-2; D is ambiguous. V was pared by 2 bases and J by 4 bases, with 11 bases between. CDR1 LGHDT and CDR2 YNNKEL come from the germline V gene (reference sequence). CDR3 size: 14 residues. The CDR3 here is CASSQLLEPYGYTF. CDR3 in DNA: TGTGCCAGCAGCCAACTCTTAGAGCCCTATGGCTACACCTTC.

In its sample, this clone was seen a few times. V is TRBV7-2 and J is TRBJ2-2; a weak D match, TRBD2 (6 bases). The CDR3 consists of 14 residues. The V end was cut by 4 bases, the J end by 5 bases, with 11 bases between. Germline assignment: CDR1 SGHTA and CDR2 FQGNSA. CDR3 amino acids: CASSSDGLTGELFF. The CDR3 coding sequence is TGTGCCAGCAGCTCCGACGGACTAACCGGGGAGCTGTTTTTT.

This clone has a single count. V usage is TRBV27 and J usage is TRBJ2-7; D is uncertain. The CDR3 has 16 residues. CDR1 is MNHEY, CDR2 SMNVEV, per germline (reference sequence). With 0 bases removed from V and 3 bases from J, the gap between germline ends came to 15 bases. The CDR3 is CASSLSPGTVIYEQYF. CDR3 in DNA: TGTGCCAGCAGTTTATCCCCGGGTACGGTAATCTACGAGCAGTACTTC.

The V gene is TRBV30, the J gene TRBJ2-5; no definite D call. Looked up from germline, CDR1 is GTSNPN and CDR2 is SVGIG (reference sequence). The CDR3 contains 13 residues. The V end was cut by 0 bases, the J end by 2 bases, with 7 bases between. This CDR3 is CAWSVGRQETQYF. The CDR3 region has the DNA TGTGCCTGGAGTGTGGGCAGGCAAGAGACCCAGTACTTC.

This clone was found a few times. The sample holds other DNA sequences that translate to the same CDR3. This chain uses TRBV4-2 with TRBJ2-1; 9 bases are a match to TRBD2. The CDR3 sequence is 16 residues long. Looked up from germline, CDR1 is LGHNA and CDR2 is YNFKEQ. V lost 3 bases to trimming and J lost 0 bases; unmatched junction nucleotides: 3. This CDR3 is CASSQHSGSSYNEQFF. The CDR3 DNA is TGTGCCAGCAGCCAGCATAGCGGGAGCTCCTACAATGAGCAGTTCTTC.

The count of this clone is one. In DNA form, the CDR3 reads TGTGCCAGCCGGACGGGGGGGTTCAATCAGCCCCAGCATTTT. This gives the protein CASRTGGFNQPQHF. The chain recombines TRBV19 with TRBJ1-5, with D perhaps TRBD1 (5 bases). This CDR3 is 14 amino acids long. V was shortened by 9 bases and J by 3 bases, with 15 bases between the two germline ends. CDR1 is LNHDA and CDR2 is SQIVND in the germline V gene (reference sequence). The full variable domain, its missing parts supplied by reference TRBV19 and TRBJ1-5, is DGGITQSPKYLFRKEGQNVTLSCEQNLNHDAMYWYRQDPGQGLRLIYYSQIVNDFQKGDIAEGYSVSREKKESFPLTVTSAQKNPTAFYLCASRTGGFNQPQHFGDGTRLSIL.

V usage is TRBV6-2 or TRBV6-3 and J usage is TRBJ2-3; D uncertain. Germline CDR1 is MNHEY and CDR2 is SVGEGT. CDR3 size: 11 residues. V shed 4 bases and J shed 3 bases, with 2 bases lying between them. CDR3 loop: CASSLTDTQYF. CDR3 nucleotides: TGTGCCAGCAGTTTAACAGATACGCAGTATTTT.

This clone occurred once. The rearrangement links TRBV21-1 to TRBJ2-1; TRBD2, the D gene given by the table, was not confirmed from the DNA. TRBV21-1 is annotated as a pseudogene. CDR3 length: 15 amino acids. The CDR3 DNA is TGTGCCAGCAGCACGAGGTTGATAGCGGGATCGGGGCAGTTCTTC. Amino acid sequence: CASSTRLIAGSGQFF.

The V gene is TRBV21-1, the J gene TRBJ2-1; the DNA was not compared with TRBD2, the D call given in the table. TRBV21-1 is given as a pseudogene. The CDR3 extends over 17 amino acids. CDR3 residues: CVSSTPPGLAAYNEQFF. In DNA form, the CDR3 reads TGTGTCAGCAGCACACCCCCGGGACTAGCGGCATACAATGAGCAGTTCTTC.

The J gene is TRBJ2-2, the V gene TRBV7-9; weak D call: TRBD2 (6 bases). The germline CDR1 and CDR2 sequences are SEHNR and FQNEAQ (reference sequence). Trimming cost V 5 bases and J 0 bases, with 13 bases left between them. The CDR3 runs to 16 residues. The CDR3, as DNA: TGTGCCAGCAGCCCCCAGGGACTCTCGAACACCGGGGAGCTGTTTTTT. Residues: CASSPQGLSNTGELFF.

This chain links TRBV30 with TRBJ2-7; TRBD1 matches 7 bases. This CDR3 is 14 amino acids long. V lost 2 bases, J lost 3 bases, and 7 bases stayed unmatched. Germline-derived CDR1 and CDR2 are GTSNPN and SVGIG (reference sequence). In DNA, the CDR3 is TGTGCCTGGAGTATAGGAGCAGGGGGCTACGAGCAGTACTTC. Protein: CAWSIGAGGYEQYF.

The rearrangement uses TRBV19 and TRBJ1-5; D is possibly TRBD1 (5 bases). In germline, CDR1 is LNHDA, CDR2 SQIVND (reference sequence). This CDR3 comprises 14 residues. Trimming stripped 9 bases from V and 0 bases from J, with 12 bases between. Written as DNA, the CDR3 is TGTGCCAGCACAGACAGAGATAGCAATCAGCCCCAGCATTTT. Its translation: CASTDRDSNQPQHF.

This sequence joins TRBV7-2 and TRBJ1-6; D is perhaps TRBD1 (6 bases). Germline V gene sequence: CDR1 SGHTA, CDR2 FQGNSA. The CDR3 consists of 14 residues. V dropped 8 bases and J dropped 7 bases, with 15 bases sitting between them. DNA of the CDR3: TGTGCCAGCGGACCAACAGGGATCAATTCACCCCTCCACTTT. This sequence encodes CASGPTGINSPLHF.

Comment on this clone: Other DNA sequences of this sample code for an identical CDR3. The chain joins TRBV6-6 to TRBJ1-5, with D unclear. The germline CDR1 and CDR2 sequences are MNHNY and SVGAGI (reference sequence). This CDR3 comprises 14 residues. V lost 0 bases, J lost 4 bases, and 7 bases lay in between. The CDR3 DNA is TGTGCCAGCAGTTACTCGGAGGAAAATCAGCCCCAGCATTTT. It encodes CASSYSEENQPQHF.

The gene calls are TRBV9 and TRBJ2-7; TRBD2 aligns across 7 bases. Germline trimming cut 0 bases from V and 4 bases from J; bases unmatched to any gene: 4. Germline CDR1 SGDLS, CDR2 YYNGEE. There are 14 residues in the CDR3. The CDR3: CASSVGWEGYEQYF. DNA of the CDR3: TGTGCCAGCAGCGTAGGTTGGGAGGGGTACGAGCAGTACTTC.

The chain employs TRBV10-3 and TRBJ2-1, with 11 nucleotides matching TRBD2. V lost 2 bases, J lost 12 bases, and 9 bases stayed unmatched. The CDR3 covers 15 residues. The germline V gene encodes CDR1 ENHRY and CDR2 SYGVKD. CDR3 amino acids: CAISEPLAGAAGQFF. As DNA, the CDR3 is TGTGCCATCAGTGAGCCACTAGCGGGAGCAGCAGGGCAGTTCTTC.

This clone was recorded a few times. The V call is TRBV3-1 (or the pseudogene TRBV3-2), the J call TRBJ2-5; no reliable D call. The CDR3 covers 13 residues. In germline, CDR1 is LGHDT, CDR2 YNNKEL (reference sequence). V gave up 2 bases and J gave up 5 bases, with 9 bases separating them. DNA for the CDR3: TGTGCCAGCAGCCAACTAGGTAGCGAGACCCAGTACTTC. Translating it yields CASSQLGSETQYF.

The CDR3 region is CAIRLWDTQREAFF. DNA of the CDR3: TGTGCCATCCGTCTATGGGACACCCAGCGGGAAGCTTTCTTT. The gene calls are TRBV6-7 and TRBJ1-1, with D tentatively TRBD1 (6 bases). TRBV6-7 is annotated as an ORF whose role is uncertain. Trimming removed 10 bases from V and 8 bases from J, with 23 bases in between. The CDR3 loop spans 14 amino acids.

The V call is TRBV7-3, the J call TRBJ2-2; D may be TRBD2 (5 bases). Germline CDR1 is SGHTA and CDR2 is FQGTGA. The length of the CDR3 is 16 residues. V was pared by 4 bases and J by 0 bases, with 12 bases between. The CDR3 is CASSWTGGSNTGELFF. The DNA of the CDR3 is TGTGCCAGCAGCTGGACCGGAGGTTCGAACACCGGGGAGCTGTTTTTT.

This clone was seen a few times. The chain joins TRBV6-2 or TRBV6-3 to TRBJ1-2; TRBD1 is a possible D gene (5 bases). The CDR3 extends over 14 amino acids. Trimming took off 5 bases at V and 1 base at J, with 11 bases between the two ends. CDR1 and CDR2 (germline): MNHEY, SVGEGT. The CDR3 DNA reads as TGTGCCAGCAGTACGCACAGGATTAACTATGGCTACACCTTC. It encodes CASSTHRINYGYTF.

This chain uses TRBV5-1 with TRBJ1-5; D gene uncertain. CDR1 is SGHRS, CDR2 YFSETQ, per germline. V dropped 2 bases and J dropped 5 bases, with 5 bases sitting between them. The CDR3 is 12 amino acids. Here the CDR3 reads CASSFPDQPQHF. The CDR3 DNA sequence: TGCGCCAGCAGCTTTCCCGATCAGCCCCAGCATTTT.

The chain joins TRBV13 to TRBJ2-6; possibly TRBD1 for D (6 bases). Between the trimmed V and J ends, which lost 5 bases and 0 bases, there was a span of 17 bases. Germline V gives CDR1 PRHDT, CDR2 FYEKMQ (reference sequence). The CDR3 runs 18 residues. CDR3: CASSPRQVGGSGANVLTF. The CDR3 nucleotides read TGTGCCAGCAGCCCGCGACAGGTCGGCGGCTCTGGGGCCAACGTCCTGACTTTC. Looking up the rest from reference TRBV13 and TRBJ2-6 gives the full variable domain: AAGVIQSPRHLIKEKRETATLKCYPIPRHDTVYWYQQGPGQDPQFLISFYEKMQSDKGSIPDRFSAQQFSDYHSELNMSSLELGDSALYFCASSPRQVGGSGANVLTFGAGSRLTVL.

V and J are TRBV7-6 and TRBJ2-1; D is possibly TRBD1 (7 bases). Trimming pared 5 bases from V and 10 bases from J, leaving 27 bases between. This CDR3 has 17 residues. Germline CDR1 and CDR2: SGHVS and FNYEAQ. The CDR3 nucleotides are TGTGCCAGCAGCCCAGACAGGGTCGGGGGCTTTGATTCGGAGCAGTTCTTC. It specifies CASSPDRVGGFDSEQFF.